The 17 T cell receptor beta chains listed next were all sequenced from one sample in a study of early T cells in non-severe SARS-CoV-2 infection. One entry per CDR3 protein, called by TCRdb with MiXCR from the 5' RACE reads. The sample comprises about 32,000 distinct CDR3 sequences, 5% to 5.5% of which are singletons, and approximately 3.5% rests with the top ten. The sequencing input was whole blood. The receptors were sampled from an adult who was a healthcare worker with PCR-confirmed SARS-CoV-2 infection or an uninfected control (not recorded which).

The rearrangement joins TRBV7-6 to TRBJ2-1, with 8 nucleotides matching TRBD2. The junction had 15 bases not matched to a gene; V was cut back by 4 bases and J by 7 bases. The CDR3 length is 17 residues. Germline CDR1 is SGHVS and CDR2 is FNYEAQ. CDR3 sequence: CASSSRGSGAVSNEQFF. CDR3 sequence (DNA): TGTGCCAGCAGCTCCCGTGGTAGCGGGGCAGTGAGTAATGAGCAGTTCTTC.

This clonotype qualifies as medium-sized. The J gene is TRBJ2-7, the V gene TRBV6-2 or TRBV6-3; 7 bases match TRBD1. The CDR3 loop spans 19 amino acids. Trimming at V came to 4 bases and at J to 3 bases, leaving 21 bases not matched to a gene. Germline V gene data show CDR1 as MNHEY and CDR2 as SVGEGT. This CDR3 is CASSSWGRDSLWQSYEQYF. The CDR3 DNA reads TGTGCCAGCAGTTCCTGGGGCCGGGACAGCCTCTGGCAAAGCTACGAGCAGTACTTC.

V gene TRBV12-5 combines with J gene TRBJ1-1; D ambiguous. Germline V lookup: CDR1 LGHNT, CDR2 FRNRAP. The CDR3 loop spans 13 amino acids. V was shortened by 3 bases and J by 2 bases, with 7 bases between the two germline ends. The CDR3 DNA is TGTGCTAGTGGTTTCTCGGGAAACACTGAAGCTTTCTTT. This sequence encodes CASGFSGNTEAFF.

This clonotype was detected many times. This chain connects TRBV4-3 to TRBJ2-1; D gene unclear. V lost 3 bases and J lost 6, with 12 bases in between. The CDR3 length is 14 residues. CDR1 LGHNA and CDR2 YSLEER come from the germline V gene. This CDR3 is CASSQGSMVNEQFF. The CDR3 DNA follows: TGCGCCAGCAGCCAGGGGTCTATGGTCAATGAGCAGTTCTTC.

The chain combines TRBV20-1 with TRBJ2-5; possible D gene TRBD1, 6 bases. The CDR3 covers 13 residues. Germline V gives CDR1 DFQATT, CDR2 SNEGSKA (reference sequence). Trimming took off 3 bases at V and 2 bases at J, with 10 bases between the two ends. CDR3 sequence (DNA): TGCAGTGCTAGGGGGGCTCCACAAGAGACCCAGTACTTC. Translation gives CSARGAPQETQYF.

There are many counts of this clonotype. V is TRBV6-2 or TRBV6-3 and J is TRBJ1-5; D remains ambiguous. The length of the CDR3 is 15 residues. V lost 6 bases to trimming and J lost 0 bases, with 12 bases between them. Germline V gene sequence: CDR1 MNHEY, CDR2 SVGEGT. This CDR3 is CASRPEGYSNQPQHF. The DNA of the CDR3 is TGTGCCAGCAGGCCCGAGGGCTATAGCAATCAGCCCCAGCATTTT.

This clonotype was found a few times. The chain combines TRBV12-5 with TRBJ2-7; D remains ambiguous. The CDR3 runs 10 residues. The V gene lost 4 bases and the J gene lost 6 bases, with 4 bases spanning the gap. The V gene's germline CDR1 is LGHNT and CDR2 FRNRAP. CDR3 nucleotide sequence: TGTGCTAGTGGTTCTCCCGAGCAGTACTTC. As protein: CASGSPEQYF.

Many counts were recorded for this clonotype. This rearrangement joins TRBV6-2 or TRBV6-3 to TRBJ1-1; TRBD1 aligns across 7 bases. The CDR3 covers 16 residues. In germline, CDR1 is MNHEY, CDR2 SVGEGT. The V gene end was trimmed by 2 bases and the J gene end by 2 bases; junction bases not matched to a gene: 8. The CDR3 loop reads CASSYGFNRGNTEAFF. CDR3 sequence (DNA): TGTGCCAGCAGTTACGGGTTTAACAGGGGAAACACTGAAGCTTTCTTT.

This clonotype has ten or more counts. The chain employs TRBV27 and TRBJ2-7; the D gene is possibly TRBD1 (6 bases). Germline V CDR1 and CDR2: MNHEY, SMNVEV (reference sequence). The CDR3 extends over 13 amino acids. V lost 6 bases and J lost 5, with 14 bases in between. In DNA form, the CDR3 reads TGTGCCAGCAGCTATCAGGGGATGAACGAGCAGTACTTC. It encodes CASSYQGMNEQYF.

This clonotype has only a few counts. This sequence joins TRBV7-2 and TRBJ2-7; D is unresolved. This CDR3 region has 15 residues. Deletions cut 5 bases from V and 1 base from J, with 15 bases between. Looked up from germline, CDR1 is SGHTA and CDR2 is FQGNSA. The CDR3 coding sequence is TGTGCCAGCAGCCCCCCCAAGCCAGTGTCCTACGAGCAGTACTTC. Protein: CASSPPKPVSYEQYF.

This clonotype was observed a handful of times. V usage is TRBV6-2 or TRBV6-3 and J usage is TRBJ2-3; 7 nucleotides line up with TRBD2. V dropped 2 bases and J dropped 4; count of bases not matched to a gene: 9. The CDR3 is made up of 16 amino acids. The germline CDR1 and CDR2 sequences are MNHEY and SVGEGT. CDR3 sequence: CASSYGGGSGADTQYF. As DNA, the CDR3 is TGTGCCAGCAGTTACGGTGGCGGGAGTGGGGCAGATACGCAGTATTTT.

The CDR3 loop is CASSLDYISYNEQFF. DNA for the CDR3: TGTGCCAGCAGCCTCGACTATATTTCCTACAATGAGCAGTTCTTC. V and J are TRBV12-3 or TRBV12-4 and TRBJ2-1, with a tentative D call TRBD2 (5 bases). Deletions cut 6 bases from V and 1 base from J, with 13 bases between. The CDR3 spans 15 residues.

The chain is built from TRBV2 and TRBJ2-6; weak D call: TRBD1 (6 bases). The CDR3 sequence is 16 residues long. CDR1 is SNHLY, CDR2 FYNNEI, per germline. Trimming removed 4 bases from V and 0 bases from J, with 10 bases in between. CDR3 loop: CASSGTALSGANVLTF. CDR3 in DNA: TGTGCCAGCAGTGGGACAGCACTCTCTGGGGCCAACGTCCTGACTTTC.

This clonotype has just a few counts. CDR3 protein: CASSLYLSTEAFF. In DNA, the CDR3 is TGTGCCAGCAGCTTATACTTGAGCACTGAAGCTTTCTTT. The chain links TRBV11-2 to TRBJ1-1; D gene unclear. The germline gives CDR1 SGHAT, CDR2 FQNNGV. V lost 2 bases and J lost 4, with 8 bases in between. CDR3 length: 13 amino acids.

The table lists this clonotype with many counts. The rearrangement uses TRBV2 and TRBJ2-7, with D tentatively TRBD1 (5 bases). Trimming stripped 2 bases from V and 3 bases from J, with 11 bases between. The germline gives CDR1 SNHLY, CDR2 FYNNEI. The CDR3 consists of 14 residues. The CDR3 DNA is TGTGCCAGCAGTGAACAGGGTCAGATCTACGAGCAGTACTTC. Encoded protein: CASSEQGQIYEQYF.

Only a few counts were recorded for this clonotype. The chain couples TRBV19 to TRBJ2-2; 7 bases line up with TRBD1. From germline, CDR1 is LNHDA and CDR2 SQIVND (reference sequence). The CDR3 loop spans 15 amino acids. V was pared by 9 bases and J by 2 bases, with 9 bases of the junction left unmatched. The CDR3 bases are TGTGCCAGCCTCCGGGACAGCCCTAACACCGGGGAGCTGTTTTTT. This translates into CASLRDSPNTGELFF.

The table lists this clonotype with many counts. The chain joins TRBV6-5 to TRBJ2-1; D is ambiguous. The germline V gene has CDR1 MNHEY and CDR2 SVGAGI. The CDR3 runs to 13 residues. Deletions cut 4 bases from V and 8 bases from J, with 12 bases between. In DNA form, the CDR3 reads TGTGCCAGCAGTTCTGGTGATAAGTATGAGCAGTTCTTC. It translates to CASSSGDKYEQFF.